The TCR beta chain described here comes from a study of T cells in localized non-small cell lung cancer. CDR3 size: 14 residues. Between the trimmed V and J ends, which lost 6 bases and 7 bases, there was a span of 16 bases. Germline V gene sequence: CDR1 LGHNT, CDR2 FRNRAP. The repertoire was sequenced with immunoSEQ multiplex PCR; TCRdb's copy has only in-frame clones and lacks some. The profile shows approximately 3,000 clones, 23% of them singletons. To note about this clone: Its antigen is unidentified.

Findings and caveats of the study: The greatest T cell clonality was found in uninvolved adjacent lung (higher than in tumor). An association was observed between higher blood T cell density and longer overall survival. A single tumor region was sequenced, leaving heterogeneity possible. When the top 100 tumor clones were examined, a median around 50 of them also appeared in the adjacent lung, which was paired and uninvolved.

This receptor was identified in a woman aged 40-69 years with stage I lung adenocarcinoma. The sequences come from lung tumor tissue, collected before any cancer treatment. The chain joins TRBV12-5 to TRBJ1-5; D may be TRBD1 (6 bases). Written as DNA, the CDR3 is TGTGCTAGTGGCTCAGGGGAATCGGGACAGCCCCAGCATTTT. As protein: CASGSGESGQPQHF.